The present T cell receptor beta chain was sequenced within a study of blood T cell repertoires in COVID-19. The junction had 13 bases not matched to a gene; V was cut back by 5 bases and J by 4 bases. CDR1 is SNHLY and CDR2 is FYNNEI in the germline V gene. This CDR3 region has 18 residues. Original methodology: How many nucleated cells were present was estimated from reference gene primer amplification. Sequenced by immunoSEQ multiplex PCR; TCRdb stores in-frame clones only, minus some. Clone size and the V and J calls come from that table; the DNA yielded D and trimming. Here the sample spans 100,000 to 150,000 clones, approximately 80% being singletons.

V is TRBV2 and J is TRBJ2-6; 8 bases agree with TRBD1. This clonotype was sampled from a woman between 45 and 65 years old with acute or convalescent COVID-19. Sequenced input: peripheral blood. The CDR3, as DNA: TGTGCCAGCAGTTTTGAAGGGACAGGAGTTGCCGGGGCCAACGTCCTGACTTTC. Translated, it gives CASSFEGTGVAGANVLTF.